The 18 T cell receptor beta chains in this list originate from one sample, sequenced in a study of cytomegalovirus exposure and HLA in healthy donors. This PCR relied on a set of 60 Vbeta primers and 13 Jbeta primers. The protocol was immunoSEQ multiplex PCR, while the TCRdb copy is restricted to in-frame clones and leaves out a portion. The sample lists about 230,000 clones, 78% occurring once. The material sequenced was PBMCs. The origin of the receptors is a boy aged 5-17 years in good health and CMV-seronegative.

For this clone: Other DNA sequences within the sample encode an identical CDR3. The V and J genes are TRBV7-3 and TRBJ1-1; 9 nucleotides match TRBD1. CDR1 and CDR2 from the germline V gene are SGHTA and FQGTGA. CDR3 length: 15 residues. The V and J ends lost 3 bases and 3 bases, in that order; junction bases with no gene match: 5. The CDR3 here is CASSLVGQGHTEAFF. The CDR3 DNA reads TGTGCCAGCAGCTTGGTGGGACAGGGTCACACTGAAGCTTTCTTT. Full variable domain (remainder filled in from reference TRBV7-3 and TRBJ1-1): GAGVSQTPSNKVTEKGKYVELRCDPISGHTALYWYRQSLGQGPEFLIYFQGTGAADDSGLPNDRFFAVRPEGSVSTLKIQRTERGDSAVYLCASSLVGQGHTEAFFGQGTRLTVV.

This chain links TRBV5-4 with TRBJ1-2; D unresolved. Germline V gene lookup returns CDR1 SGHNT and CDR2 YYREEE (reference sequence). The ends were cut back, 0 bases at V and 5 bases at J, with 5 bases in the middle. The CDR3 consists of 12 residues. The CDR3 protein is CASSLGEYGYTF. Written as DNA, the CDR3 is TGTGCCAGCAGCTTGGGAGAATATGGCTACACCTTC.

The chain's CDR3 is CASSLLQVLNEQYF. CDR3 sequence (DNA): TGTGCCAGCAGTTTATTACAGGTACTTAACGAGCAGTACTTC. The chain is built from TRBV27 and TRBJ2-7; possibly TRBD1 for D (5 bases). The CDR3 has 14 residues. CDR1 and CDR2 from the germline V gene are MNHEY and SMNVEV (reference sequence). Trimming took 1 base from V and 5 from J, leaving 12 bases between them.

The rearrangement joins TRBV7-6 to TRBJ1-2; tentatively, D is TRBD1 (6 bases). Trimming shortened V by 0 bases and J by 8 bases, and 13 bases separated the two germline ends. The V gene's germline CDR1 is SGHVS and CDR2 FNYEAQ. The CDR3 has 14 amino acids. The CDR3 DNA follows: TGTGCCAGCAGCTTAGCCGGCAGGGGTCGCGGCTACACCTTC. It translates to CASSLAGRGRGYTF.

The chain is built from TRBV7-9 and TRBJ2-3; TRBD2 matches 12 bases. This CDR3 is built from 16 residues. Trimming removed 2 bases from V and 4 bases from J; junction bases left unmatched: 4. Germline-derived CDR1 and CDR2 are SEHNR and FQNEAQ (reference sequence). The CDR3 sequence: CASSLTSGGLADTQYF. As DNA, the CDR3 is TGTGCCAGCAGCTTAACTAGCGGGGGGTTGGCAGATACGCAGTATTTT.

V is TRBV6-4 and J is TRBJ2-7, with D maybe TRBD1 (5 bases). The CDR3 contains 15 residues. The germline gives CDR1 MRHNA, CDR2 SNTAGT. Trimming shortened V by 0 bases and J by 3 bases, and 12 bases separated the two germline ends. CDR3 DNA: TGTGCCAGCAGTGACTCCGGACACAGCCTCTACGAGCAGTACTTC. Protein product: CASSDSGHSLYEQYF.

This clone was detected only a few times. The rearrangement uses TRBV18 and TRBJ1-4; TRBD1 matches 8 bases. The length of the CDR3 is 14 residues. V was pared by 6 bases and J by 3 bases, with 3 bases of the junction left unmatched. Germline V gives CDR1 KGHSH, CDR2 LQKENI. The CDR3 sequence: CASSATGANEKLFF. CDR3 DNA sequence: TGTGCCAGCTCCGCGACAGGGGCTAATGAAAAACTGTTTTTT.

This rearrangement joins TRBV7-2 to TRBJ2-6; maybe TRBD1 (5 bases). The CDR3 spans 18 residues. The V gene lost 1 base and the J gene lost 1 base, with 14 bases spanning the gap. Germline CDR1 is SGHTA and CDR2 is FQGNSA. The CDR3 bases are TGTGCCAGCAGCTTAGGTACAGGAAGATTATCTGGGGCCAACGTCCTGACTTTC. Translated: CASSLGTGRLSGANVLTF.

As concerns this clone: The junction does not match germline at one end; this may be a read error. V gene TRBV10-1 combines with J gene TRBJ1-4; D ambiguous. Per the germline V gene, CDR1 is WNHNN and CDR2 is SYGVQD (reference sequence). This CDR3 is 15 amino acids long. The CDR3, as DNA: TGCACCAGCAGTGAGGGTTCGCACGGGAAGGAAAAACTGTTTTTT. Translating gives CTSSEGSHGKEKLFF.

The chain is built from TRBV6-1 and TRBJ2-3; D is perhaps TRBD2 (7 bases). The V gene lost 4 bases and the J gene lost 1 base, with 21 bases spanning the gap. This CDR3 comprises 18 residues. Per germline, CDR1 MNHNS and CDR2 SASEGT. The CDR3 region is CASSVLYVAGARTDTQYF. CDR3 in DNA: TGTGCCAGCAGTGTTCTCTACGTGGCGGGGGCCCGCACAGATACGCAGTATTTT.

This chain connects TRBV11-2 to TRBJ2-5; possible D gene TRBD2, 5 bases. V lost 5 bases and J lost 4, with 20 bases in between. Germline loops: CDR1 SGHAT, CDR2 FQNNGV. CDR3 length: 16 amino acids. The CDR3 nucleotides read TGTGCCAGCAGCCTAATAGGAGAGGGATTGGGAGAGACCCAGTACTTC. Its translation is CASSLIGEGLGETQYF.

The J gene is TRBJ2-1, the V gene TRBV5-1; 12 bases are a match to TRBD2. The germline V gene has CDR1 SGHRS and CDR2 YFSETQ. Trimming removed 6 bases from V and 5 bases from J; junction bases left unmatched: 6. The CDR3 is made up of 15 amino acids. CDR3 DNA sequence: TGCGCCAGCATACGGACTAGCGGGAAAAACAATGAGCAGTTCTTC. It encodes CASIRTSGKNNEQFF.

The V gene is TRBV7-9, the J gene TRBJ1-1; 9 bases agree with TRBD1. The CDR3 consists of 15 residues. V trimming: 2 bases; J trimming: 5 bases; junction bases outside the gene matches: 6. CDR1 is SEHNR, CDR2 FQNEAQ, per germline (reference sequence). This CDR3 reads CASSLMGQGGTEAFF. In DNA, the CDR3 is TGTGCCAGCAGCTTAATGGGACAGGGTGGTACTGAAGCTTTCTTT.

V and J are TRBV2 and TRBJ1-5; D ambiguous. V was clipped by 3 bases and J by 0 bases, with 9 bases between them. The CDR3 is made up of 15 amino acids. Germline CDR1 and CDR2: SNHLY and FYNNEI. CDR3 loop: CASSEEVRSNQPQHF. Here the CDR3 DNA reads TGTGCCAGCAGTGAGGAGGTCCGTAGCAATCAGCCCCAGCATTTT.

This rearrangement joins TRBV7-8 to TRBJ2-1; TRBD1 is a possible D gene (5 bases). Between the trimmed V and J ends, which lost 2 bases and 8 bases, there was a span of 13 bases. Looked up from germline, CDR1 is SGHVS and CDR2 is FQNEAQ. This CDR3 region has 14 residues. CDR3 bases: TGTGCCAGCAGCTTACAGGGCCGCGTATATGAGCAGTTCTTC. Amino acids: CASSLQGRVYEQFF.

Points on this clone: This sample includes further DNA sequences coding for the same CDR3. The chain is built from TRBV9 and TRBJ1-2; D is ambiguous. This CDR3 has 14 residues. Germline loops: CDR1 SGDLS, CDR2 YYNGEE. V was shortened by 0 bases and J by 2 bases, with 8 bases between the two germline ends. CDR3 sequence: CASSVGGRNYGYTF. DNA for the CDR3: TGTGCCAGCAGCGTAGGTGGGAGAAACTATGGCTACACCTTC.

V is TRBV13 and J is TRBJ1-4; D might be TRBD1 (5 bases). Trimming cost V 8 bases and J 5 bases, with 12 bases left between them. The V gene's germline CDR1 is PRHDT and CDR2 FYEKMQ (reference sequence). The CDR3 runs 13 residues. CDR3 bases: TGTGCCAGCTCGACAGAGTGGAATGAAAAACTGTTTTTT. Its protein product is CASSTEWNEKLFF.

The count of this clone is one. The gene calls are TRBV12-2 and TRBJ1-1; the table names TRBD1, a call not compared with the DNA. TRBV12-2 is a pseudogene segment. The CDR3 totals 16 residues. CDR3 sequence (DNA): TGTGCAAGTCGCCACCTACCGGGACACCGCAACACTGAAGCTTTCTTT. Translation: CASRHLPGHRNTEAFF.